This T cell receptor (beta chain) was captured in a study of spatial heterogeneity in lung cancer. TCR cDNA molecules were tagged individually, and each one carried a unique molecular identifier. TCRdb analysed the 5' RACE reads with MiXCR anew, one entry per CDR3 protein. The sample consists of over 35,000 distinct CDR3 sequences, roughly a tenth of them appearing once. Study-wide findings and caveats: The study found ubiquitous expanded tumor TCRs in blood more at resection than follow-up.

Time point indicated: blood at routine non-recurrence follow-up after resection. Whole RNA, which was extracted from tumor, nontumor lung tissue or frozen PBMC, was sequenced without any cell sorting. The CDR3 is 16 amino acids. Trimming pared 5 bases from V and 3 bases from J, leaving 17 bases between. Germline CDR1 SGHVS, CDR2 FQNEAQ. The table lists this clonotype with a few counts. Its antigen is currently unknown. The receptor was isolated from a female donor with early-stage non-small cell lung cancer. This sample comprised PBMCs, obtained at follow-up. V gene TRBV7-8 combines with J gene TRBJ2-1; D gene uncertain. This CDR3 is CASSPRTASGYNEQFF. CDR3 nucleotide sequence: TGTGCCAGCAGCCCACGTACGGCCTCGGGCTACAATGAGCAGTTCTTC.